This T cell receptor beta chain came from a study of blood T cell repertoires in COVID-19. Profiling relied on immunoSEQ multiplex PCR, and the TCRdb table lists in-frame clones only, not all of them. The table records tens of thousands of clones, over 75% of them present only once. Trimming removed 4 bases from V and 10 bases from J; junction bases left unmatched: 3. Germline loops: CDR1 LGHDT, CDR2 YNNKEL (reference sequence). The CDR3 contains 14 residues. The sample consisted of peripheral blood. This chain connects TRBV3-1 (or the pseudogene TRBV3-2) to TRBJ1-6; 11 bases match TRBD1. The clonotype was recovered from a human donor in a cohort sampled during active COVID-19. The CDR3 loop reads CASSPGQGDSPLHF. CDR3 sequence (DNA): TGTGCCAGCAGCCCGGGACAGGGGGACTCACCCCTCCACTTT.